The next 10 T cell receptor beta chains were all read from a single sample in a study of T cells in women clearing cervical HPV infection. This table comes from immunoSEQ multiplex PCR, and its TCRdb copy is limited to in-frame clones, with some not included. This sample carries tens of thousands of clones, with 2.8% going to the ten biggest clones. The sample taken for sequencing was blood buffy coat. The receptors were gathered from a woman aged 18 to 75 with a cervical HPV16 infection that either progressed to CIN3+ or cleared (not recorded which).

The CDR3 here is CASSPRLAGDTQYF. CDR3 DNA (partial): TGTGCCAGCAGCCCGCGACTAGCGGGAGATACG. The rearrangement uses TRBV5-6 and TRBJ2-3, with 10 bases lining up with TRBD2. The missing CDR3 end, 3 residues past where the read stops, is filled in from the germline J gene. The CDR3 is 14 residues long. After removal of 4 bases from V and 5 bases from J, the junction contained 4 bases not matched to a gene. Germline loops: CDR1 SGHDT, CDR2 YYEEEE.

As concerns this clone: The read terminates 3 residues before the CDR3 end, so the remaining end is supplied by the germline J gene. J is TRBJ1-1 and V is TRBV6-2 or TRBV6-3; D gene unclear. This CDR3 is 11 amino acids long. Germline CDR1 reads MNHEY; CDR2 reads SVGEGT. The CDR3 here is CASSYGREAFF. The sequenced CDR3 bases are TGTGCCAGCAGTTACGGGCGAGAA.

The CDR3 here is CASSPTGMSYEQYF. The sequenced part of the CDR3 DNA is TGCGCCAGCAGTCCGACAGGGATGTCCTACGAG. The chain combines TRBV4-1 with TRBJ2-7; TRBD1 agrees at 7 bases. The DNA ends 3 residues before the CDR3 does, and the rest of the CDR3 is filled in from the germline J gene. Germline lookup yields CDR1 MGHRA and CDR2 YSYEKL. V was clipped by 6 bases and J by 1 base; unmatched bases: 6. This CDR3 comprises 14 residues.

Regarding this clone: Coverage ceases 3 residues before the CDR3 finishes, and the germline J gene fills in the end. The chain carries TRBV19 and TRBJ2-3; no clear D gene. V was pared by 5 bases and J by 0 bases, with 6 bases between. The CDR3 runs to 13 residues. Germline V gene sequence: CDR1 LNHDA, CDR2 SQIVND (reference sequence). The sequenced part of the CDR3 DNA is TGTGCCAGTAGTTACAGTAGCACAGATACG. This translates into CASSYSSTDT. In full, the CDR3 is CASSYSSTDTQYF. The full variable domain, in which reference TRBV19 and TRBJ2-3 provide the parts outside the CDR3, is DGGITQSPKYLFRKEGQNVTLSCEQNLNHDAMYWYRQDPGQGLRLIYYSQIVNDFQKGDIAEGYSVSREKKESFPLTVTSAQKNPTAFYLCASSYSSTDTQYFGPGTRLTVL.

About this clone itself: The CDR3 end is not reached by the read, which stops 3 residues before it; the germline J gene fills it in. This chain links TRBV5-1 with TRBJ2-1, with 8 bases matching TRBD2. Germline CDR1 and CDR2: SGHRS and YFSETQ. This CDR3 contains 16 residues. The ends lost 0 bases at V and 3 bases at J; junction bases unmatched: 5. The CDR3 region is CASSLEAGAHYNEQFF. The sequenced part of the CDR3 DNA is TGCGCCAGCAGCTTGGAAGCGGGAGCTCACTACAATGAG.

As to this clone: Read sequence stops 3 residues before the CDR3 end, and the germline J gene provides the missing end. V usage is TRBV18 and J usage is TRBJ2-5; 10 nucleotides match TRBD1. Germline V lookup: CDR1 KGHSH, CDR2 LQKENI. The CDR3 sequence is 15 residues long. With 4 bases clipped from V and 5 bases from J, the junction kept 7 bases outside the gene matches. CDR3 protein: CASSRTGQGRETQYF. The CDR3 DNA, read in part, is TGTGCCAGCTCACGGACGGGACAGGGGAGGGAGACC.

With regard to this clone: Coverage ceases 3 residues before the CDR3 finishes, and the germline J gene fills in the end. The rearrangement links TRBV18 to TRBJ2-7; TRBD2 agrees at 7 bases. CDR3 size: 16 residues. After removal of 4 bases from V and 2 bases from J, the junction contained 11 bases not matched to a gene. Germline V gene sequence: CDR1 KGHSH, CDR2 LQKENI. Partial CDR3 DNA: TGTGCCAGCTCACTAGTTTCTAGCGGTCCTACCTACGAG. Translation gives CASSLVSSGPTYE. The complete CDR3 sequence is CASSLVSSGPTYEQYF.

For this clone: The DNA ends 3 residues before the CDR3 does, and the rest of the CDR3 is filled in from the germline J gene. This rearrangement joins TRBV7-6 to TRBJ2-7; 7 bases match TRBD1. V lost 1 base and J lost 6; bases outside the gene matches: 6. This CDR3 contains 14 residues. Per the germline V gene, CDR1 is SGHVS and CDR2 is FNYEAQ. The covered CDR3 bases are TGTGCCAGCAGCTTAGGAAAGGGGGCACGCGAG. Amino acids: CASSLGKGARE. The CDR3, in full, reads CASSLGKGAREQYF.

Turning to this clone: The read comes to an end 3 residues before the CDR3 does, leaving the germline J gene to fill in the end. This chain joins TRBV29-1 and TRBJ1-4, with 7 positions matching TRBD1. CDR1 SQVTM and CDR2 ANQGSEA come from the germline V gene. The length of the CDR3 is 13 residues. V shed 5 bases, J shed 8 bases, and the junction held 8 bases outside the gene matches. CDR3 DNA, as far as it was read: TGCAGCGTTCTCCGGGACAGAGGGGAAAAA. It codes for CSVLRDRGEK. In full, the CDR3 reads CSVLRDRGEKLFF.

Comment on this clone: The read ends 3 residues early relative to the CDR3; the germline J gene fills the gap. The rearrangement links TRBV18 to TRBJ2-3; 10 bases are shared with TRBD2. The V gene's germline CDR1 is KGHSH and CDR2 LQKENI. This CDR3 has 16 amino acids. CDR3 sequence reads: CASSSSGSPRTTTQYF. Partial CDR3 DNA: TGTGCCAGCTCGTCTAGCGGGAGCCCTCGGACCACGACG.